This entry is about one TCR beta chain. The antigen it recognizes is unknown. Base qualities were left out, and no much larger clone turns up one base away. The library was made by RACE. The sample was run on a NextSeq 500. During library preparation, unique molecular identifiers were attached to individual cDNA molecules so that TCRs could be counted in a quantitative, reproducible way. Both TCR alpha and TCR beta chains were sequenced from each blood RNA sample. Processing in the source paper ran as follows. The median number of TCRs per sample was 95,638, ranging from about 23,224 to 690,600. V, J and CDR3 annotation of the TCR reads was performed with the Decombinator software suite. For the PS versus PT1 abundance plots, all samples were subsampled to the same number of TCRs (28,000). TCRs were defined as expanded if absent before sensitization and observed at least eight times at the 2-week time point. The public reads were run again by TCRdb, first through fastp at Q25 and then through MiXCR, and only productive beta chains were kept. CDR3 protein sequences are deduplicated, and each keeps its most common genes and DNA. The V and J calls and clone size come from TCRdb's table, not from the authors' own analysis. The sample profile shows 70,000 to 80,000 distinct CDR3 sequences; 32% of them were found once. The ten largest clones add up to about 9% of the sample.

This sample stems from a study of human T cells and chemical hapten exposure (dated by TCRdb to the early 2020s). General notes on the study: For sensitization, 2% DPC in acetone was applied to a roughly 2 cm by roughly 2 cm area of upper inner arm skin. Throughout the approximately 23-week study period, patients were also given weekly therapeutic DPC doses on the scalp. Patch testing was performed on the upper back with Finn chambers containing 0.01% DPC, and the patch tests were scored after 6 days according to International Contact Dermatitis Research Group standards. The patient cohort, mostly female, included alopecia areata with under or over 50% scalp involvement, alopecia totalis and alopecia universalis. Libraries were pooled for sequencing, and per-sample TCR yields varied mainly because of small differences in library volumes within the pool. The study tracked peripheral blood TCR repertoire changes in vivo during primary and secondary sensitization to the hapten diphenylcyclopropenone (DPC) in alopecia patients. Blood samples were taken from patients before sensitization (week 0) and at 2, 6 and about 24 weeks after DPC sensitization. For TCR sequencing, blood came from 25 to 35 alopecia patients at anywhere from one to four time points (pre-sensitization, 2, 6 and 24 weeks). The research as a whole found: The number of TCRs above 1 in 1000 frequency did not change with DPC sensitization; there was no evidence of global repertoire structure alterations. Repeated subsampling changed both the strength of the expansion versus patch-test correlation and the threshold at which the correlation became significant. A positive correlation was found between the number of PT1 expanded TCRs and patch test score, with significance reached at thresholds 8, 16 and 32 but not 4. Expanded TCRs formed significantly more large CDR3 similarity clusters than pre-sensitization or healthy control sets, consistent with antigen-driven responses. All patients had alopecia, a presumed autoimmune disease, so their immune response might differ from that of healthy individuals.

The time point label for this specimen denotes: patch test 1, 2 weeks after DPC sensitization. The treatment or condition tag for this specimen amounts to: therapeutic diphenylcyclopropenone sensitization with weekly scalp DPC. At every patch-test visit, the blood draw took place before the patch test was put on. Patients were eligible if aged 18 to 70, diagnosed with alopecia and judged suitable for DPC therapy, and pregnant patients were excluded. Total RNA was isolated from unfractionated whole blood collected in Tempus Blood RNA tubes. The CDR3 sequence holds 15 residues, the cysteine and phenylalanine included. The kept DNA is CDR3 alone, 45 bases in frame from the first base. Trimming at the junction amounts to 8 bases on V and 3 bases on J, and the germline ends lie 17 bases apart. As encoded in the germline V gene, CDR1 is MNHEY while CDR2 is SVGEGT.

This clonotype originated in a middle-aged man with alopecia areata. Some clones in this sample may be carry-over from other donors' samples. Sequencing used whole blood, obtained in connection with sensitization to the hapten diphenylcyclopropenone (DPC). Recombination linked TRBV6-2 or TRBV6-3 to TRBJ1-5; the D region possibly corresponds to TRBD1 (6 bases align). The nucleotide sequence is TGTGCCAGCTCTAGGATCCAGGGGTCCAATCAGCCCCAGCATTTT. Its product reads: CASSRIQGSNQPQHF.